The sequence of this TCR beta chain was determined in a study of T cell repertoires in cytomegalovirus infection. Study at large: The authors used CMV epitopes that were HLA-C-restricted (recently identified) and HLA-B-restricted (well studied). Study-wide points: Carriage of CMV together with the relevant HLA was identifiable through cumulative public TCR beta family frequency.

This clonotype was seen more than once but under ten times. Its matching antigen is unknown. The CDR3 runs to 14 residues. J was trimmed by 5 bases and V by 5 bases; bases with no gene match: 0. The germline gives CDR1 SGHVS, CDR2 FQNEAQ. TCRdb reprocessed the reads with MiXCR, giving one entry per CDR3 protein. The table includes approximately 770,000 distinct CDR3 sequences, just under 30% detected once. The V and J genes are TRBV7-8 and TRBJ2-5; 15 bases are shared with TRBD2. The source material was cultured CD8+ T cells from PBMCs, sampled from culture after CMV antigen stimulation. This receptor was taken from a human donor in good health (CMV status not recorded). Some clones in this sample may be carry-over from other donors' samples. The CDR3, as DNA: TGTGCCAGCAGCGGGACTAGCGGGGGGGAGACCCAGTACTTC. Its translation is CASSGTSGGETQYF.